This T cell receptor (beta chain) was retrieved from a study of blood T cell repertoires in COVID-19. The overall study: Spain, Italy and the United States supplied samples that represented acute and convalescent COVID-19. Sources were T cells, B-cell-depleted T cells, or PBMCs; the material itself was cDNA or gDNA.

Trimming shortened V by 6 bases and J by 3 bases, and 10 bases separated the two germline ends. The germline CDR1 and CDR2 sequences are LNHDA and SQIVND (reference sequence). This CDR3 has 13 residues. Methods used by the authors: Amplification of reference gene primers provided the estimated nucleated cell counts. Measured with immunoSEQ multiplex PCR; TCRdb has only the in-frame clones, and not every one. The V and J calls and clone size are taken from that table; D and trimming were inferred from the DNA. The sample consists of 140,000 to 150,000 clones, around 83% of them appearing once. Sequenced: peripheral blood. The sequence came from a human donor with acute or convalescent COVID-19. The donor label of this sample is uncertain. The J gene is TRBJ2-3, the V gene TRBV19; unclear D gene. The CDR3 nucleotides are TGTGCCAGTAGCTCTCCTGTGACAGATACGCAGTATTTT. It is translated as CASSSPVTDTQYF.